This T cell receptor (beta chain) was sequenced during a study of T cell responses to AZD1222 COVID-19 vaccine. Study-level points and caveats: None of the repertoires were sampled until the peak T cell response had passed. Just a handful of people given AZD1222 tested seropositive at baseline. White British people made up most donors, females outnumbered males, and clonal diversity was possibly underestimated.

This CDR3 contains 13 residues. Germline CDR1 is SGHNT and CDR2 is YENEEA. The V end was cut by 4 bases, the J end by 2 bases, with 7 bases between. About this clone itself: What it binds is not known.

Some clones are missing from TCRdb's copy, which holds only in-frame ones; the method was immunoSEQ multiplex PCR. There are approximately 140,000 clones in the sample; approximately 92% occur only once, and 1.5% to 2% lies in the top ten. The chain carries TRBV11-3 and TRBJ2-3; D is perhaps TRBD2 (5 bases). This receptor was obtained from an adult who received the AZD1222 COVID-19 vaccine. This specimen was peripheral blood, taken 28 days after the second AZD1222 dose. The CDR3 is CASSSGSTDTQYF. CDR3 DNA: TGTGCCAGCAGCTCGGGATCCACAGATACGCAGTATTTT.